This TCR beta chain was identified during a study of control samples from healthy donors and cancer patients. Per the germline V gene, CDR1 is SGHVS and CDR2 is FNYEAQ. This CDR3 has 15 residues. V was cut by 5 bases and J by 0 bases, with 11 bases left in between. The repertoire was sequenced with immunoSEQ multiplex PCR; TCRdb's copy has only in-frame clones and lacks some. The table has 100,000 to 150,000 clones, about 90% seen once. Sample: blood. This chain connects TRBV7-6 to TRBJ2-1; possibly TRBD1 or TRBD2 for D (5 bases each). The TCR originated in a woman between 45 and 65 years old in good health. The CDR3 spells CASSREGSSYNEQFF. CDR3 nucleotides: TGTGCCAGCAGCAGAGAGGGGAGCTCCTACAATGAGCAGTTCTTC.